These 18 T cell receptor beta chains came from one sample sequenced in a study of cytomegalovirus exposure and HLA in healthy donors. PCR primers comprised 60 Vbeta and 13 Jbeta primers. The protocol was immunoSEQ multiplex PCR, while the TCRdb copy is restricted to in-frame clones and leaves out a portion. The table has about 200,000 clones, about 86% seen once. Sequencing was carried out using PBMCs. The receptors were sampled from a young woman in good health and CMV-seronegative.

The chain combines TRBV5-1 with TRBJ2-3; tentatively, D is TRBD1 (6 bases). V was pared by 4 bases and J by 0 bases, with 15 bases between. This CDR3 is 16 amino acids long. Germline assignment: CDR1 SGHRS and CDR2 YFSETQ. The CDR3 spells CASSQRGSASTDTQYF. CDR3 DNA sequence: TGCGCCAGCAGCCAGAGGGGGAGCGCGAGCACAGATACGCAGTATTTT.

The chain recombines TRBV1 with TRBJ2-7; the D call TRBD2 from the table was never checked on the DNA. TRBV1 constitutes a pseudogene. This CDR3 comprises 15 residues. CDR3 sequence reads: CTSSPSPEVKYEQYF. The CDR3 DNA sequence: TGCACCAGCAGCCCGTCCCCGGAGGTTAAGTACGAGCAGTACTTC.

The chain couples TRBV4-2 to TRBJ2-1; TRBD2 might be the D (5 bases). Deletions cut 1 base from V and 10 bases from J, with 8 bases between. Germline assignment: CDR1 LGHNA and CDR2 YNFKEQ. CDR3 size: 12 residues. The CDR3 nucleotides read TGTGCCAGCAGCCAAGGCGGGTTGGAGCAGTTCTTC. This codes for CASSQGGLEQFF.

This sequence joins TRBV28 and TRBJ2-6; TRBD1 matches at 9 bases. After removal of 3 bases from V and 1 base from J, the junction contained 10 bases not matched to a gene. Germline loops: CDR1 MDHEN, CDR2 SYDVKM. The CDR3 totals 19 residues. This CDR3 is CASSFFRGTGISGANVLTF. CDR3 DNA sequence: TGTGCCAGCAGTTTTTTCCGAGGGACAGGGATATCTGGGGCCAACGTCCTGACTTTC.

This clone came up once. V and J are TRBV7-3 and TRBJ2-7; TRBD1 matches at 9 bases. Germline V gene data show CDR1 as SGHTA and CDR2 as FQGTGA. CDR3 length: 14 residues. J lost 5 bases, V lost 5 bases, and 7 bases had no gene match. The CDR3 loop reads CASSLGQGRNEQYF. In DNA, the CDR3 is TGTGCCAGCAGCCTCGGACAGGGGCGGAACGAGCAGTACTTC.

The chain employs TRBV5-1 and TRBJ2-1; perhaps TRBD1 as D (6 bases). Deletions cut 1 base from V and 1 base from J, with 6 bases between. The CDR3 totals 14 residues. From germline, CDR1 is SGHRS and CDR2 YFSETQ. CDR3 loop: CASSLTGSYNEQFF. The DNA for the CDR3 is TGCGCCAGCAGCTTGACAGGGTCCTACAATGAGCAGTTCTTC.

V usage is TRBV10-2 and J usage is TRBJ2-2; D gene unclear. Trimming took off 2 bases at V and 4 bases at J, with 5 bases between the two ends. The CDR3 has 13 residues. Germline values: CDR1 WSHSY, CDR2 SAAADI. The CDR3 is CASSEEFTGELFF. In nucleotides, the CDR3 is TGCGCCAGCAGTGAGGAGTTCACCGGGGAGCTGTTTTTT.

The chain combines TRBV29-1 with TRBJ2-1, with D perhaps matching TRBD1 (6 bases). V was shortened by 6 bases and J by 2 bases, with 14 bases between the two germline ends. The CDR3 extends over 14 amino acids. Looked up from germline, CDR1 is SQVTM and CDR2 is ANQGSEA. CDR3 nucleotide sequence: TGCAGCGTAACAGGGTCGATGACCTACAATGAGCAGTTCTTC. The encoded protein is CSVTGSMTYNEQFF.

The rearrangement uses TRBV19 and TRBJ2-7; TRBD2 is a possible D gene (6 bases). The CDR3 is 15 amino acids. The V and J ends lost 1 base and 5 bases respectively, with 15 bases between them. Germline-derived CDR1 and CDR2 are LNHDA and SQIVND (reference sequence). This CDR3 reads CASSIGVGSGDEQYF. The CDR3, as DNA: TGTGCCAGTAGTATAGGTGTCGGATCGGGGGACGAGCAGTACTTC.

This chain joins TRBV11-2 and TRBJ2-5; TRBD2 might be the D (6 bases). CDR3 length: 15 residues. Trimming left V 5 bases short and J 5 bases short, with 18 bases between. In germline, CDR1 is SGHAT, CDR2 FQNNGV. The CDR3 bases are TGTGCCAGCAGCCGGCCCACGGGACTGGCGGAGACCCAGTACTTC. Its translation is CASSRPTGLAETQYF.

The chain links TRBV28 to TRBJ2-7, with 7 bases lining up with TRBD1. The germline CDR1 and CDR2 sequences are MDHEN and SYDVKM. The CDR3 has 15 amino acids. After removal of 6 bases from V and 1 base from J, the junction contained 9 bases not matched to a gene. CDR3 in DNA: TGTGCCAGCAGCTCAACTGACAGGGCTTCCTACGAGCAGTACTTC. It codes for CASSSTDRASYEQYF.

The gene calls are TRBV4-1 and TRBJ2-6, with D possibly being TRBD2 (6 bases). Germline values: CDR1 MGHRA, CDR2 YSYEKL. V was shortened by 0 bases and J by 0 bases, with 15 bases between the two germline ends. The CDR3 sequence is 19 residues long. CDR3 sequence (DNA): TGCGCCAGCAGCCAAGATCACGGGAGAACAAGCTCTGGGGCCAACGTCCTGACTTTC. This gives the protein CASSQDHGRTSSGANVLTF.

V usage is TRBV7-2 and J usage is TRBJ1-5; TRBD1 aligns across 8 bases. Germline CDR1 and CDR2: SGHTA and FQGNSA. With 5 bases clipped from V and 6 bases from J, the junction kept 9 bases outside the gene matches. CDR3 length: 15 amino acids. The CDR3 here is CASSPWQGAGQPQHF. For the CDR3, the DNA is TGTGCCAGCAGCCCTTGGCAGGGGGCGGGTCAGCCCCAGCATTTT.

This clone was counted a single time. Here the CDR3 DNA reads TGTGCCAGTAGTATAGTGGTCCAGGGATTGCATGGCTACACCTTC. Translated, it gives CASSIVVQGLHGYTF. J is TRBJ1-2 and V is TRBV19; D might be TRBD1 (5 bases). V was pared by 1 base and J by 6 bases, with 15 bases between. Germline V gene lookup returns CDR1 LNHDA and CDR2 SQIVND (reference sequence). The CDR3 has 15 residues.

This chain connects TRBV2 to TRBJ2-7, with D maybe TRBD1 (5 bases). CDR1 and CDR2 from the germline V gene are SNHLY and FYNNEI. V lost 4 bases, J lost 3 bases, and 13 bases lay in between. This CDR3 has 14 amino acids. The CDR3 sequence: CASSGARVGYEQYF. The CDR3 region has the DNA TGTGCCAGCAGTGGTGCCAGGGTCGGCTACGAGCAGTACTTC.

J is TRBJ2-4 and V is TRBV27; weak D call: TRBD1 (6 bases). Germline assignment: CDR1 MNHEY and CDR2 SMNVEV (reference sequence). This CDR3 is built from 13 residues. Trimming stripped 3 bases from V and 4 bases from J, with 7 bases between. This CDR3 is CASSLDRKNIQYF. Written as DNA, the CDR3 is TGTGCCAGCAGTTTGGACAGAAAAAACATTCAGTACTTC.

Remarks on this clone: Distinct nucleotide sequences in the sample also encode this CDR3. The V gene is TRBV9, the J gene TRBJ2-3; tentatively, D is TRBD1 (5 bases). The V end was cut by 4 bases, the J end by 6 bases, with 24 bases between. The germline CDR1 and CDR2 sequences are SGDLS and YYNGEE. This CDR3 has 17 amino acids. The CDR3 nucleotides read TGTGCCAGCAGCATTAGTACAGGAAAACCATCCACGGATACGCAGTATTTT. This codes for CASSISTGKPSTDTQYF.

V gene TRBV7-6 combines with J gene TRBJ1-3; D is undetermined. The CDR3 runs to 15 residues. Germline V CDR1 and CDR2: SGHVS, FNYEAQ. Trimming shortened V by 1 base and J by 3 bases, and 10 bases separated the two germline ends. The CDR3 coding sequence is TGTGCCAGCAGCTTAGGCAGGCCGGATGGAAACACCATATATTTT. This gives the protein CASSLGRPDGNTIYF.